These T cell receptor beta chains were read from a single sample in a study of lymphopenia after photon versus proton radiotherapy. The assay was immunoSEQ multiplex PCR, and TCRdb's table has in-frame clones only and misses some. The sample carries 150,000 to 200,000 clones, about 88% recorded once. This sample comprised peripheral blood, obtained from a patient treated with photon-based radiotherapy. The receptors here all came from a man aged 45 to 65 with gastric cancer. The conserved cysteine and the conserved F or W are not part of the CDR3 here. D genes are given only for firm matches.

TRBV11-3,TRBJ1-1,-,ASSLEGANTEAF
TRBV7-2,TRBJ2-5,TRBD2,ASSSRHGRAHETQY
TRBV7-9,TRBJ1-3,TRBD1,ASSARQGRISGNTIY
TRBV6-6,TRBJ2-7,-,ASSSRREPYEQY
TRBV19,TRBJ1-5,TRBD1,ASTQTGGSQPQH
TRBV5-1,TRBJ2-1,-,ASGPAPKVSYNEQF
TRBV7-2,TRBJ2-3,-,ASSLYGPTDTQY
TRBV5-1,TRBJ1-2,TRBD1,ASSLMTGDGYT
TRBV15,TRBJ1-1,-,ATSSGLQVTEAF
TRBV7-9,TRBJ1-1,-,ASSLTGTPIEAF
TRBV9,TRBJ2-1,-,ASSPWIAGNKLYNEQF
TRBV29-1,TRBJ1-1,-,SVPSGASEAF
TRBV5-1,TRBJ1-2,-,ASSPGYSYYGYT
TRBV6-5,TRBJ1-2,TRBD1,ASSSPGTANYGYT
TRBV9,TRBJ2-3,-,ASSVVAESTDTQY
TRBV2,TRBJ2-1,TRBD2,ASSERTSGSDEQF
TRBV7-9,TRBJ1-4,-,ASSLGKANEKLF
TRBV5-4,TRBJ1-1,-,ASSPGRTPEAF
TRBV19,TRBJ2-2,-,ASSPGGVSGELF
TRBV7-2,TRBJ2-7,TRBD2,ASSPRTSFEQY
TRBV2,TRBJ1-2,TRBD1,ASSGQGAGYGYT
TRBV4-2,TRBJ2-7,-,ASSQDRGRGRDEQY
TRBV2,TRBJ2-1,-,ASRDVNEQF
TRBV5-1,TRBJ2-7,-,ASSLAATYEQY
TRBV25-1,TRBJ2-3,-,ASSDQRITDTQY
TRBV6-6,TRBJ1-5,TRBD1,ASSLGGAPRNQPQH
TRBV27,TRBJ2-7,TRBD2,ASSSGLGKWSYEQY
TRBV27,TRBJ2-3,TRBD2,ASSLAGVGTDTQY
TRBV7-2,TRBJ2-7,TRBD1,ASSLGHPGTGMIYEQY
TRBV9,TRBJ2-1,-,ASSVDTSNEQF
TRBV7-9,TRBJ1-1,TRBD1,ASSLDRVFTEAF
TRBV5-1,TRBJ1-5,-,ASSYERNQPQH
TRBV7-9,TRBJ1-4,-,ASSAGERHNEKLF
TRBV5-4,TRBJ2-1,TRBD1,ASSQRMTGYHNEQF
TRBV4-2,TRBJ2-4,TRBD1,ASSQAAGQGITIQY
TRBV5-6,TRBJ2-7,-,ASSLVGRTFYEQY
TRBV5-1,TRBJ2-2,-,ASSLEGFTGELF
TRBV30,TRBJ2-2,-,AWSVRGTGELF
TRBV19,TRBJ2-7,TRBD1,ASSIGGQGREQY
TRBV7-3,TRBJ2-1,TRBD2,ASSLRWTSGPNEQF
TRBV5-1,TRBJ2-1,-,ASSFGQYNEQF
TRBV5-1,TRBJ2-7,TRBD1,ASSLKGAVYEQY
TRBV30,TRBJ2-7,-,AGTGQSYGEQY
TRBV28,TRBJ1-1,-,ASSLTYTEAF
TRBV6-4,TRBJ2-2,-,ASSYGGGTGELF
TRBV7-3,TRBJ2-2,-,ASSRSRGNTGELF
TRBV7-9,TRBJ2-1,TRBD2,ASSLASGSTYNEQF
TRBV5-1,TRBJ2-5,TRBD1,ASSFGTAEETQY
TRBV20-1,TRBJ2-1,-,SARAGLEQF
TRBV21-1,TRBJ2-1,-,ASCRASYNEQF
TRBV29-1,TRBJ2-7,TRBD2,SVLGTSGRGLEQY
TRBV7-9,TRBJ2-5,-,ASSFETVQETQY
TRBV30,TRBJ2-3,-,AWSVRRGADTQY
TRBV6-5,TRBJ1-5,TRBD1,ASRETGGQPQH
TRBV5-5,TRBJ2-3,TRBD1,ASSSTGTDTQY
TRBV7-2,TRBJ2-3,-,ASSLAPGGADTQY
TRBV7-2,TRBJ2-2,-,ASSLEASLSRELF